This entry lists 21 T cell receptor beta chains sequenced from one sample in a study of blood T cell repertoires in COVID-19. The repertoire was sequenced with immunoSEQ multiplex PCR; TCRdb's copy has only in-frame clones and lacks some. The data show around 190,000 clones, 86% seen once. The sample was PBMCs or T cells enriched from blood (not recorded which). These receptors were obtained from a man in his forties or fifties with acute COVID-19.

This clone occurred a few times. The gene calls are TRBV18 and TRBJ2-2; the match to TRBD2 covers 8 bases. In germline, CDR1 is KGHSH, CDR2 LQKENI. The CDR3 covers 16 residues. Unmatched junction bases numbered 8, after V lost 3 bases and J lost 5 bases. The CDR3 region has the DNA TGTGCCAGCTCACCGGCAGCGGGAGTAGTGACCGGGGAGCTGTTTTTT. It yields the protein CASSPAAGVVTGELFF.

The V call is TRBV7-9, the J call TRBJ1-4; TRBD1 aligns across 8 bases. The CDR3 is 14 residues long. Trimming took 5 bases from V and 5 from J; bases not matched to a gene: 4. The germline CDR1 and CDR2 sequences are SEHNR and FQNEAQ (reference sequence). This CDR3 reads CASSPRDRNEKLFF. The DNA of the CDR3 is TGTGCCAGCAGCCCCCGGGACAGGAATGAAAAACTGTTTTTT.

The chain's CDR3 is CASSEQDTTDTQYF. CDR3 DNA sequence: TGTGCCAGCAGTGAACAGGACACCACAGATACGCAGTATTTT. The rearrangement joins TRBV25-1 to TRBJ2-3; maybe TRBD1 (5 bases). There are 14 residues in the CDR3. CDR1 and CDR2 from the germline V gene are MGHDK and SYGVNS. V shed 2 bases and J shed 2 bases, with 8 bases lying between them.

As for this clone: Within the sample, other DNA sequences also encode this same CDR3. V gene TRBV6-5 combines with J gene TRBJ1-2, with 11 bases matching TRBD1. The CDR3 runs to 15 residues. J lost 2 bases, V lost 2 bases, and 1 base had no gene match. Germline assignment: CDR1 MNHEY and CDR2 SVGAGI. The CDR3 DNA follows: TGTGCCAGCAGTTACCGGGACAGGGGGAACTATGGCTACACCTTC. Translation gives CASSYRDRGNYGYTF.

J is TRBJ1-3 and V is TRBV5-6, with 8 nucleotides matching TRBD1. This CDR3 spans 16 amino acids. Trimming took 1 base from V and 0 from J; bases not matched to a gene: 3. Germline loops: CDR1 SGHDT, CDR2 YYEEEE. This chain's CDR3 is CASSLRGQDSGNTIYF. CDR3 sequence (DNA): TGTGCCAGCAGCTTGAGGGGACAGGACTCTGGAAACACCATATATTTT.

The V and J genes are TRBV10-2 and TRBJ1-1, with D unclear. Germline V gene data show CDR1 as WSHSY and CDR2 as SAAADI. V was trimmed by 2 bases and J by 3 bases, leaving 10 bases between them. The CDR3 sequence is 14 residues long. In DNA form, the CDR3 reads TGCGCCAGCAGTGAGGTTAACTCATACACTGAAGCTTTCTTT. Residues: CASSEVNSYTEAFF.

J is TRBJ2-1 and V is TRBV27, with 7 nucleotides matching TRBD2. CDR1 is MNHEY, CDR2 SMNVEV, per germline (reference sequence). This CDR3 has 15 amino acids. Germline trimming cut 5 bases from V and 1 base from J; bases unmatched to any gene: 5. The CDR3 loop is CASSLGLGSYNEQFF. DNA of the CDR3: TGTGCCAGCAGTCTCGGACTAGGATCCTACAATGAGCAGTTCTTC.

In DNA form, the CDR3 reads TGCGCCAGCAGCTTGGGAGGTAGCAATCAGCCCCAGCATTTT. Amino acid sequence: CASSLGGSNQPQHF. The rearrangement joins TRBV5-1 to TRBJ1-5; D ambiguous. This CDR3 is built from 14 residues. Trimming removed 0 bases at V and 0 bases at J, with 4 bases between. Per germline, CDR1 SGHRS and CDR2 YFSETQ. The complete variable domain, with remaining parts taken from reference TRBV5-1 and TRBJ1-5, reads KAGVTQTPRYLIKTRGQQVTLSCSPISGHRSVSWYQQTPGQGLQFLFEYFSETQRNKGNFPGRFSGRQFSNSRSEMNVSTLELGDSALYLCASSLGGSNQPQHFGDGTRLSIL.

This sequence joins TRBV5-4 and TRBJ2-2; 7 bases fit TRBD1. From germline, CDR1 is SGHNT and CDR2 YYREEE (reference sequence). The CDR3 is 16 amino acids. The V segment lost 4 bases and the J segment 5 bases; nucleotides outside the gene matches: 11. The CDR3 DNA reads TGTGCCAGCAGCCGAGATGGGACAGAGCGAACCGGGGAGCTGTTTTTT. Its translation: CASSRDGTERTGELFF. Using reference TRBV5-4 and TRBJ2-2 for the parts outside the CDR3, the full variable domain is ETGVTQSPTHLIKTRGQQVTLRCSSQSGHNTVSWYQQALGQGPQFIFQYYREEENGRGNFPPRFSGLQFPNYSSELNVNALELDDSALYLCASSRDGTERTGELFFGEGSRLTVL.

This chain links TRBV11-1 with TRBJ2-2; D is possibly TRBD2 (5 bases). The CDR3 is 13 residues long. CDR1 is SGHAT, CDR2 FQDESV, per germline (reference sequence). Trimming removed 1 base from V and 7 bases from J, with 7 bases in between. The CDR3 region has the DNA TGTGCCAGCAGCTTAGAGCGGAGCGGGGAGCTGTTTTTT. Translating it yields CASSLERSGELFF.

The V gene is TRBV5-6, the J gene TRBJ2-3, with TRBD1 identical over 9 bases. Trimming took 3 bases from V and 1 from J; bases not matched to a gene: 6. This CDR3 comprises 16 residues. CDR1 and CDR2 from the germline V gene are SGHDT and YYEEEE. The CDR3 sequence is CASSSSQGAGTDTQYF. The DNA for the CDR3 is TGTGCCAGCAGCTCTTCACAGGGGGCGGGCACAGATACGCAGTATTTT.

The rearrangement links TRBV7-9 to TRBJ1-2; D unclear. The germline CDR1 and CDR2 sequences are SEHNR and FQNEAQ (reference sequence). This CDR3 comprises 14 residues. V was trimmed by 2 bases and J by 4 bases, leaving 11 bases between them. In DNA form, the CDR3 reads TGTGCCAGCAGCTTAAACGGCAGACTCTATGGCTACACCTTC. Residues: CASSLNGRLYGYTF.

The V call is TRBV27, the J call TRBJ1-6; 8 bases map to TRBD1. CDR3 length: 14 amino acids. Germline V gene data show CDR1 as MNHEY and CDR2 as SMNVEV (reference sequence). V gave up 2 bases and J gave up 7 bases; unmatched junction bases: 1. The CDR3 here is CASSLDRGNSPLHF. Written as DNA, the CDR3 is TGTGCCAGCAGTTTAGACAGGGGAAATTCACCCCTCCACTTT.

V is TRBV5-1 and J is TRBJ2-7, with 7 bases fitting TRBD1. Trimming took 4 bases from V and 2 from J; bases not matched to a gene: 9. From germline, CDR1 is SGHRS and CDR2 YFSETQ. The CDR3 is 15 amino acids. The CDR3 nucleotides are TGCGCCAGCAGCCCGGCCTCCGGGACAGCCTACGAGCAGTACTTC. The encoded protein is CASSPASGTAYEQYF.

J is TRBJ2-7 and V is TRBV6-5; D unclear. V shed 7 bases and J shed 3 bases, with 10 bases lying between them. Germline assignment: CDR1 MNHEY and CDR2 SVGAGI. The CDR3 spans 12 residues. The CDR3 sequence: CASNFGVYEQYF. The CDR3 nucleotides read TGTGCCAGCAATTTCGGAGTCTACGAGCAGTACTTC.

This chain links TRBV15 with TRBJ2-1; TRBD2 matches at 9 bases. The CDR3 covers 17 residues. CDR1 is LNHNV and CDR2 is YYDKDF in the germline V gene (reference sequence). J gave up 2 bases and V 3 bases, and 8 bases lay outside the gene matches. In DNA form, the CDR3 reads TGTGCCACCAGCAGGGGGGTCCCTAGCGGGACCTACAATGAGCAGTTCTTC. Protein product: CATSRGVPSGTYNEQFF. The variable domain in full, with the rest retrieved from reference TRBV15 and TRBJ2-1, is DAMVIQNPRYQVTQFGKPVTLSCSQTLNHNVMYWYQQKSSQAPKLLFHYYDKDFNNEADTPDNFQSRRPNTSFCFLDIRSPGLGDTAMYLCATSRGVPSGTYNEQFFGPGTRLTVL.

As for this clone: Other DNA sequences in the sample encode the same CDR3. The V gene is TRBV24-1, the J gene TRBJ2-7; D gene uncertain. The CDR3 extends over 13 amino acids. With 3 bases removed from V and 4 bases from J, the gap between germline ends came to 9 bases. CDR1 KGHDR and CDR2 SFDVKD come from the germline V gene. The CDR3 here is CATSDPSSYEQYF. CDR3 DNA sequence: TGTGCCACCAGTGATCCGAGTAGTTACGAGCAGTACTTC.

The gene calls are TRBV29-1 and TRBJ2-1, with 8 nucleotides matching TRBD2. Germline CDR1 is SQVTM and CDR2 is ANQGSEA. Trimming took 4 bases from V and 9 from J; bases not matched to a gene: 17. The CDR3 runs to 16 residues. The CDR3 region has the DNA TGCAGCGTTGCCACAGATGGACTAGCATGGGGGACTGAGCAGTTCTTC. This sequence encodes CSVATDGLAWGTEQFF.

V usage is TRBV6-5 and J usage is TRBJ1-4, with 7 positions matching TRBD1. Unmatched junction bases numbered 4, after V lost 6 bases and J lost 0 bases. The CDR3 has 15 amino acids. Germline V gives CDR1 MNHEY, CDR2 SVGAGI. The CDR3 protein is CASRGQAATNEKLFF. CDR3 nucleotides: TGTGCCAGCAGAGGACAGGCTGCAACTAATGAAAAACTGTTTTTT.

The J gene is TRBJ2-5, the V gene TRBV2, with D possibly being TRBD2 (7 bases). Trimming took off 6 bases at V and 4 bases at J, with 27 bases between the two ends. There are 18 residues in the CDR3. Germline CDR1 SNHLY, CDR2 FYNNEI. The CDR3 coding sequence is TGTGCCAGCAGACCGCCTCCCGGGGGGTTAGACAGGCGAGAGACCCAGTACTTC. It yields the protein CASRPPPGGLDRRETQYF.

This chain joins TRBV27 and TRBJ1-5; D is perhaps TRBD1 (5 bases). The CDR3 spans 13 residues. The germline V and J ends were trimmed by 4 bases and 4 bases, with 8 bases remaining between them. Germline CDR1 and CDR2: MNHEY and SMNVEV (reference sequence). The CDR3 nucleotides read TGTGCCAGCAGTTACCAGGGAAATCAGCCCCAGCATTTT. The encoded protein is CASSYQGNQPQHF.